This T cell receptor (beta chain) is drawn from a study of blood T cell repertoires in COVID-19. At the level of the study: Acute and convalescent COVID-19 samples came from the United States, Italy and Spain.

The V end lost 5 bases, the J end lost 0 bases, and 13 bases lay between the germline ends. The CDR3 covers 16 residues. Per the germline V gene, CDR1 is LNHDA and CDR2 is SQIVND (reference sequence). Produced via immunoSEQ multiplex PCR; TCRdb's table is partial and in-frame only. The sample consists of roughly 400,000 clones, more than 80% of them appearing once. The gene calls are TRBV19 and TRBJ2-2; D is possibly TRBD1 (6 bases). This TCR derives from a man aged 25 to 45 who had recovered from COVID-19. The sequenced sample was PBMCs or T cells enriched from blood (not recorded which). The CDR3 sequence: CASSQGTVANTGELFF. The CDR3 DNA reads TGTGCCAGTAGTCAGGGGACGGTAGCGAACACCGGGGAGCTGTTTTTT.